These 25 T cell receptor beta chains share one sample of origin, sequenced in a study of control samples from healthy donors and cancer patients. Method: immunoSEQ multiplex PCR; TCRdb's copy keeps in-frame clones and lacks some. The sample carries roughly 130,000 clones, around nine tenths recorded once. Sequenced: blood. These receptors were taken from a woman aged 30 to 39 in good health.

The V and J genes are TRBV5-1 and TRBJ2-7; 7 bases line up with TRBD1. V trimming: 4 bases; J trimming: 3 bases; junction bases outside the gene matches: 7. There are 14 residues in the CDR3. The germline gives CDR1 SGHRS, CDR2 YFSETQ. The CDR3 DNA reads TGCGCCAGCAGCGAACCGGGGACAGTCTACGAGCAGTACTTC. Translation gives CASSEPGTVYEQYF.

The V call is TRBV4-1, the J call TRBJ2-1, with 8 positions matching TRBD2. V was pared by 0 bases and J by 8 bases, with 9 bases of the junction left unmatched. CDR3 length equals 16 residues. CDR1 and CDR2 (germline): MGHRA, YSYEKL. CDR3 sequence (DNA): TGCGCCAGCAGCCAAGATTCCGGGACTAGTGCCCATGAGCAGTTCTTC. This sequence encodes CASSQDSGTSAHEQFF.

The rearrangement joins TRBV10-3 to TRBJ2-7, with D possibly being TRBD1 (6 bases). The germline V and J ends were trimmed by 7 bases and 3 bases, with 16 bases remaining between them. CDR1 is ENHRY and CDR2 is SYGVKD in the germline V gene. The CDR3 contains 14 residues. The CDR3 DNA sequence: TGTGCCATCAACGCGATAGGGGACAACTACGAGCAGTACTTC. This gives the protein CAINAIGDNYEQYF.

The genes are TRBV30 and TRBJ1-5, with TRBD1 matching 9 bases. This CDR3 is built from 12 residues. Germline V gene sequence: CDR1 GTSNPN, CDR2 SVGIG (reference sequence). The V and J ends lost 7 bases and 7 bases, in that order; junction bases with no gene match: 5. The CDR3: CASGTGSQPQHF. The CDR3 DNA reads as TGTGCCTCCGGGACAGGGTCCCAGCCCCAGCATTTT.

This sequence joins TRBV28 and TRBJ2-7, with D uncertain. CDR3 length equals 14 residues. The V gene's germline CDR1 is MDHEN and CDR2 SYDVKM. Trimming pared 6 bases from V and 7 bases from J, leaving 19 bases between. CDR3 nucleotide sequence: TGTGCCAGCAGGCCCGCGACACGGGCAGCAGAGCAGTACTTC. This encodes CASRPATRAAEQYF.

The V gene is TRBV2, the J gene TRBJ1-3, with D possibly TRBD1 on 5 matching bases. CDR1 and CDR2 (germline): SNHLY, FYNNEI. The CDR3 totals 14 residues. V was clipped by 10 bases and J by 0 bases, with 13 bases between them. The CDR3 DNA reads TGTGCCACCCAGACAGCAAGCTCTGGAAACACCATATATTTT. It codes for CATQTASSGNTIYF.

The chain has TRBV14 and TRBJ2-7; 12 bases line up with TRBD2. Germline V gene sequence: CDR1 SGHDN, CDR2 FVKESK. This CDR3 contains 15 residues. V was clipped by 4 bases and J by 7 bases; unmatched bases: 8. The CDR3 reads CASSPRLAGVEEQYF. The CDR3 DNA follows: TGTGCCAGCAGCCCCAGACTAGCGGGAGTGGAAGAGCAGTACTTC.

The chain employs TRBV6-4 and TRBJ2-1, with TRBD2 matching over 9 bases. V was pared by 8 bases and J by 9 bases, with 8 bases of the junction left unmatched. Germline values: CDR1 MRHNA, CDR2 SNTAGT. The CDR3 has 13 residues. CDR3 nucleotides: TGTGCCAGCTCTGGGGAAGCGGGAGGTGAGCAGTTCTTC. This codes for CASSGEAGGEQFF.

The rearrangement links TRBV14 to TRBJ1-2, with D tentatively TRBD1 (5 bases). The germline V and J ends were trimmed by 7 bases and 6 bases, with 21 bases remaining between them. CDR3 size: 15 residues. Per germline, CDR1 SGHDN and CDR2 FVKESK. The CDR3 DNA is TGTGCCAGCACCCTAAGCGGGGGGTCGACGAATGGCTACACCTTC. Amino acids: CASTLSGGSTNGYTF.

J is TRBJ2-1 and V is TRBV28; TRBD2 is a possible D gene (6 bases). CDR3 length: 16 residues. The germline CDR1 and CDR2 sequences are MDHEN and SYDVKM. V lost 2 bases and J 6 bases, leaving 17 bases between the germline ends. The CDR3, as DNA: TGTGCCAGCAGTTTAGTGGAGCAGGGAGGACGCAATGAGCAGTTCTTC. It is translated as CASSLVEQGGRNEQFF. Together with reference TRBV28 and TRBJ2-1, the CDR3 gives the full variable domain: DVKVTQSSRYLVKRTGEKVFLECVQDMDHENMFWYRQDPGLGLRLIYFSYDVKMKEKGDIPEGYSVSREKKERFSLILESASTNQTSMYLCASSLVEQGGRNEQFFGPGTRLTVL.

This clone was seen a handful of times. The chain carries TRBV2 and TRBJ2-5; 8 bases match TRBD1. V shed 6 bases, J shed 4 bases, and the junction held 19 bases outside the gene matches. The CDR3 length is 18 residues. CDR1 and CDR2 from the germline V gene are SNHLY and FYNNEI. The CDR3 DNA reads as TGTGCCAGCAGCGAGAACATCCCAGGGGGCGCGTCGGGAGAGACCCAGTACTTC. It specifies CASSENIPGGASGETQYF.

The gene calls are TRBV6-1 and TRBJ2-7; D is unresolved. The CDR3 loop spans 12 amino acids. The germline V and J ends were trimmed by 1 base and 2 bases, with 3 bases remaining between them. Looked up from germline, CDR1 is MNHNS and CDR2 is SASEGT. For the CDR3, the DNA is TGTGCCAGCAGTGAAGTCGCCTACGAGCAGTACTTC. Translated: CASSEVAYEQYF.

Turning to this clone: Compared with germline, one end of the junction differs, possibly owing to a read error. The genes are TRBV5-1 and TRBJ2-7; no reliable D call. The CDR3 is made up of 15 amino acids. Per the germline V gene, CDR1 is SGHRS and CDR2 is YFSETQ. CDR3 nucleotides: TGCGCCAGCACCTTGGTGGGGAAGAGCTCCTACGAGCAGTACTTC. Encoded protein: CASTLVGKSSYEQYF.

V is TRBV7-9 and J is TRBJ1-3, with 11 bases matching TRBD1. Germline trimming cut 0 bases from V and 2 bases from J; bases unmatched to any gene: 0. The CDR3 has 16 residues. From germline, CDR1 is SEHNR and CDR2 FQNEAQ (reference sequence). The CDR3 is CASSLAGQGAGNTIYF. CDR3 DNA: TGTGCCAGCAGCTTAGCGGGACAGGGGGCTGGAAACACCATATATTTT.

The gene calls are TRBV7-2 and TRBJ1-4; D is undetermined. This CDR3 is built from 16 residues. Looked up from germline, CDR1 is SGHTA and CDR2 is FQGNSA. Deletions cut 2 bases from V and 7 bases from J, with 17 bases between. In DNA form, the CDR3 reads TGTGCCAGCAGCTTATATAGCCAGCAGGAAAGTGAAAAACTGTTTTTT. This translates into CASSLYSQQESEKLFF.

This chain uses TRBV5-8 with TRBJ2-5; 8 nucleotides line up with TRBD1. With V trimmed by 0 bases and J by 4 bases, 5 bases remained unmatched. The length of the CDR3 is 15 residues. Germline CDR1 reads SGHTS; CDR2 reads YDEGEE. The CDR3 loop is CASSLGAGGGETQYF. CDR3 nucleotides: TGTGCCAGCAGCTTGGGTGCAGGGGGCGGAGAGACCCAGTACTTC.

The V and J genes are TRBV28 and TRBJ1-2, with D possibly matching TRBD1 (6 bases). This CDR3 comprises 16 residues. V gave up 1 base and J gave up 6 bases, with 18 bases separating them. Germline CDR1 is MDHEN and CDR2 is SYDVKM. CDR3 nucleotides: TGTGCCAGCAGTTTATCAGTATGGGGGGCGCAAAATGGCTACACCTTC. It encodes CASSLSVWGAQNGYTF.

This chain uses TRBV7-8 with TRBJ2-1, with D possibly matching TRBD2 (5 bases). Trimming removed 4 bases at V and 4 bases at J, with 17 bases between. Germline CDR1 is SGHVS and CDR2 is FQNEAQ. This CDR3 is 16 amino acids long. The CDR3 nucleotides read TGTGCCAGCAGCTCGACTCGGACTTCTATGTACAATGAGCAGTTCTTC. The encoded protein is CASSSTRTSMYNEQFF.

V gene TRBV3-1 (or the pseudogene TRBV3-2) combines with J gene TRBJ1-2; tentatively, D is TRBD1 (6 bases). The CDR3 consists of 15 residues. The V and J ends lost 0 bases and 3 bases respectively, with 11 bases between them. Germline CDR1 reads LGHDT; CDR2 reads YNNKEL (reference sequence). This CDR3 reads CASSQEGRGDYGYTF. The CDR3 DNA is TGTGCCAGCAGCCAAGAGGGGAGGGGGGACTATGGCTACACCTTC.

V usage is TRBV25-1 and J usage is TRBJ2-7; tentatively, D is TRBD2 (5 bases). Trimming took 2 bases from V and 3 from J, leaving 14 bases between them. This CDR3 spans 15 amino acids. The germline V gene has CDR1 MGHDK and CDR2 SYGVNS. This CDR3 is CASSEGGGHYYEQYF. In nucleotides, the CDR3 is TGTGCCAGCAGTGAAGGTGGCGGGCACTACTACGAGCAGTACTTC.

This clone is a singleton in its sample. The CDR3 DNA sequence: TGCGCCAGCAGTCAAAGTTGTAGCGGGACCGATCAAGAGACCCAGTACTTC. This sequence encodes CASSQSCSGTDQETQYF. The chain carries TRBV23-1 and TRBJ2-5, with 8 bases fitting TRBD2. TRBV23-1 is reported as an ORF; its role is uncertain. This CDR3 comprises 17 residues. Trimming removed 2 bases from V and 2 bases from J; junction bases left unmatched: 10.

The chain carries TRBV7-2 and TRBJ2-7, with TRBD2 identical over 13 bases. The trim removed 5 bases at V and 7 bases at J, leaving 8 bases unmatched. The CDR3 is made up of 15 amino acids. Germline V CDR1 and CDR2: SGHTA, FQGNSA. The CDR3 loop reads CASSLLLAGGGEQYF. In DNA form, the CDR3 reads TGTGCCAGCAGCCTTCTACTAGCGGGAGGGGGGGAGCAGTACTTC.

The chain links TRBV3-1 (or the pseudogene TRBV3-2) to TRBJ2-1; possibly TRBD2 for D (6 bases). The germline CDR1 and CDR2 sequences are LGHDT and YNNKEL (reference sequence). This CDR3 comprises 12 residues. Trimming removed 1 base from V and 10 bases from J, with 8 bases in between. The CDR3 DNA reads as TGTGCCAGCAGCCAAGCAGGACTAGAGCAGTTCTTC. Translation gives CASSQAGLEQFF.

J is TRBJ1-2 and V is TRBV3-1 (or the pseudogene TRBV3-2); TRBD1 aligns across 8 bases. Germline V CDR1 and CDR2: LGHDT, YNNKEL (reference sequence). The CDR3 has 15 amino acids. Losses at the gene ends were 4 bases for V and 8 bases for J; bases not matched to a gene: 12. The CDR3 DNA reads TGTGCCAGCAGCCCTGGACAGGACAGGGAGTGGGGCTACACCTTC. Its translation: CASSPGQDREWGYTF.

The rearrangement joins TRBV28 to TRBJ1-2, with 7 bases identical to TRBD1. V lost 5 bases to trimming and J lost 8 bases; unmatched junction nucleotides: 14. Germline V gene lookup returns CDR1 MDHEN and CDR2 SYDVKM. This CDR3 contains 15 residues. CDR3 amino acids: CASSGKLQGKGGYTF. DNA for the CDR3: TGTGCCAGCAGTGGGAAACTACAGGGGAAGGGGGGCTACACCTTC.